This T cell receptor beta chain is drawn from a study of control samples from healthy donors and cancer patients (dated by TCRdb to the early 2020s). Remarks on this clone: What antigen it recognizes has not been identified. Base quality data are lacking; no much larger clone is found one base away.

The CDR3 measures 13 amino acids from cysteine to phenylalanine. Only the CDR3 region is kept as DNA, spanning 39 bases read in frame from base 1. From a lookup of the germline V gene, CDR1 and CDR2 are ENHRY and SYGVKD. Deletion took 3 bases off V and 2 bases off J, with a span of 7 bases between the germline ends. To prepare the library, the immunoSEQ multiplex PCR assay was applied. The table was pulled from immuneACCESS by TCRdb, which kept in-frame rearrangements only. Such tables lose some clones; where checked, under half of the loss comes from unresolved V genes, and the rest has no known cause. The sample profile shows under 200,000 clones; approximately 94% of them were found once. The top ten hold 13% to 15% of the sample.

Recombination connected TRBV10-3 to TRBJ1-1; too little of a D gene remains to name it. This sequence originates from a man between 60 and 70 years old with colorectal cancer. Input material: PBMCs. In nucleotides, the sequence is TGTGCCATCAGTGACTCAGGTAACACTGAAGCTTTCTTT. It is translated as CAISDSGNTEAFF.